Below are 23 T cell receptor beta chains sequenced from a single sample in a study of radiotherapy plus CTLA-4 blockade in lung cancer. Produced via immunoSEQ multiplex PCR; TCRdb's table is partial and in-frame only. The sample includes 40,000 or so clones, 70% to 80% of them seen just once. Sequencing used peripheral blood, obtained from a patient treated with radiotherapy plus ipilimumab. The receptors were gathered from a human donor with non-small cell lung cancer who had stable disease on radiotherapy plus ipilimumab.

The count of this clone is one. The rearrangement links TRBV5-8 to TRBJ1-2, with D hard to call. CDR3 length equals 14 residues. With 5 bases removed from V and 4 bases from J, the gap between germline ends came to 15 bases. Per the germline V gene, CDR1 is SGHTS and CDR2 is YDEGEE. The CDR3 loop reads CASSAKGSFYGYTF. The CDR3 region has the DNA TGTGCCAGCAGTGCAAAAGGGTCCTTCTATGGCTACACCTTC. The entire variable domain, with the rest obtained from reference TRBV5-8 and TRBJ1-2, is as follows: EAGVTQSPTHLIKTRGQQATLRCSPISGHTSVYWYQQALGLGLQFLLWYDEGEERNRGNFPPRFSGRQFPNYSSELNVNALELEDSALYLCASSAKGSFYGYTFGSGTRLTVV.

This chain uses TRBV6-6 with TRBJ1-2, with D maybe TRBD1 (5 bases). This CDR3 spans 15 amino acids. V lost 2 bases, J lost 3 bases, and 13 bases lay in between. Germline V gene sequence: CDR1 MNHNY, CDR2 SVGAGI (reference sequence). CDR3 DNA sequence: TGTGCCAGCAGTTACCATCAGGGACTCTACTATGGCTACACCTTC. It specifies CASSYHQGLYYGYTF.

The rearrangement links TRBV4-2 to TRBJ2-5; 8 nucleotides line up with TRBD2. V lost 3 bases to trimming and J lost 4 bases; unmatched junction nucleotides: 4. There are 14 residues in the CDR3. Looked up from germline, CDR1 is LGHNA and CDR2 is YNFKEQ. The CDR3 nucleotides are TGTGCCAGCAGCCAGGCGGGGGGTGCAGAGACCCAGTACTTC. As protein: CASSQAGGAETQYF.

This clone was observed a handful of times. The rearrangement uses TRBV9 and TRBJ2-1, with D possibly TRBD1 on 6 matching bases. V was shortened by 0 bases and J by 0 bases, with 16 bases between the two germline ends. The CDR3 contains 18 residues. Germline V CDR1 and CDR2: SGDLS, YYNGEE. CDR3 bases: TGTGCCAGCAGCGTAGCTCCGTTTCAGGGGTACTCCTACAATGAGCAGTTCTTC. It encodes CASSVAPFQGYSYNEQFF.

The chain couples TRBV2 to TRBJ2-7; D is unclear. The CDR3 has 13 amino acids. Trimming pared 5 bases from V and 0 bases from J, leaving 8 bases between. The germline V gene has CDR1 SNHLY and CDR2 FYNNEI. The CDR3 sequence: CASSPHVSYEQYF. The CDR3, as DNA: TGTGCCAGCAGTCCCCACGTCTCCTACGAGCAGTACTTC.

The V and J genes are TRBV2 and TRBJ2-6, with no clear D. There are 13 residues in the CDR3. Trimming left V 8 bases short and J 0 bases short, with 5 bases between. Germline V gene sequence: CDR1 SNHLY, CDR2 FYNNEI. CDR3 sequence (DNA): TGTGCCAGCGCCAGCTCTGGGGCCAACGTCCTGACTTTC. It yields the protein CASASSGANVLTF.

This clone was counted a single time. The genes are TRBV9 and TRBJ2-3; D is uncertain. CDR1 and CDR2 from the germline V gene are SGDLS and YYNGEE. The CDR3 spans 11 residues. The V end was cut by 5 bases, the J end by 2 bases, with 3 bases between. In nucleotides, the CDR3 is TGTGCCAGCAGTTTCACAGATACGCAGTATTTT. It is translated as CASSFTDTQYF.

The chain's CDR3 is CASSLIGYNEQFF. CDR3 in DNA: TGTGCCAGCAGCTTAATTGGTTACAATGAGCAGTTCTTC. This sequence joins TRBV7-2 and TRBJ2-1; D uncertain. There are 13 residues in the CDR3. Trimming took 2 bases from V and 4 from J, leaving 6 bases between them. CDR1 is SGHTA and CDR2 is FQGNSA in the germline V gene.

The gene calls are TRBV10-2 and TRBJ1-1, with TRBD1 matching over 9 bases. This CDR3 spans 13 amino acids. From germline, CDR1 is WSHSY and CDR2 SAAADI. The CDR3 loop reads CGVLGTGKTEAFF. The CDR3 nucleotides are TGCGGGGTACTAGGGACAGGGAAAACTGAAGCTTTCTTT.

The CDR3 loop reads CASSEGQGELGAKNIQYF. CDR3 nucleotide sequence: TGTGCCAGCAGCGAGGGACAGGGGGAGCTAGGGGCCAAAAACATTCAGTACTTC. This chain uses TRBV9 with TRBJ2-4; 11 nucleotides agree with TRBD1. V was pared by 3 bases and J by 1 base, with 9 bases of the junction left unmatched. CDR3 length equals 18 residues. In germline, CDR1 is SGDLS, CDR2 YYNGEE.

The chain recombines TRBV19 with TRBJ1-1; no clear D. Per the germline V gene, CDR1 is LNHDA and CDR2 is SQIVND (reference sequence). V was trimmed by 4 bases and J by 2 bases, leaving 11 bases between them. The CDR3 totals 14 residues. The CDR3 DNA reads TGTGCCAGTAGTAGCCGAACCGGTAACACTGAAGCTTTCTTT. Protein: CASSSRTGNTEAFF.

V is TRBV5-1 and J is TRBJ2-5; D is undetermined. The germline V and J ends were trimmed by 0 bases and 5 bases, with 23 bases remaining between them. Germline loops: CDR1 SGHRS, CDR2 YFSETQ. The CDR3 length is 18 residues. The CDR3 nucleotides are TGCGCCAGCAGCTTGGCCTTTCAAACGTTAAGTCTGGGGGAGACCCAGTACTTC. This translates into CASSLAFQTLSLGETQYF.

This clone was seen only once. CDR3 residues: CASSPWTGASYTF. In nucleotides, the CDR3 is TGTGCCAGCAGCCCCTGGACAGGGGCAAGCTACACCTTC. V gene TRBV9 combines with J gene TRBJ1-2; 9 nucleotides agree with TRBD1. The J segment lost 9 bases and the V segment lost 4 bases, leaving 7 bases of the junction unmatched. The length of the CDR3 is 13 residues. Germline lookup yields CDR1 SGDLS and CDR2 YYNGEE.

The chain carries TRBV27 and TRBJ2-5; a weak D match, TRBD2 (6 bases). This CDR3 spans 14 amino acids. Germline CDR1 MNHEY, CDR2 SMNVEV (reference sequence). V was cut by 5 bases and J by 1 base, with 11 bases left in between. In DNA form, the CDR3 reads TGTGCCAGCAGTCCCCGGGACTTCCAAGAGACCCAGTACTTC. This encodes CASSPRDFQETQYF.

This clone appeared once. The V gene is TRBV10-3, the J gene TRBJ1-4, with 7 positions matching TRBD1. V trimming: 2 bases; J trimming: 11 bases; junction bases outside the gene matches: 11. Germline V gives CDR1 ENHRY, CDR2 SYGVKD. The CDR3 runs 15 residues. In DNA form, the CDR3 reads TGTGCCATCAGTGAGGGACAGGACGTAATGAGGAAACTGTTTTTT. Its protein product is CAISEGQDVMRKLFF.

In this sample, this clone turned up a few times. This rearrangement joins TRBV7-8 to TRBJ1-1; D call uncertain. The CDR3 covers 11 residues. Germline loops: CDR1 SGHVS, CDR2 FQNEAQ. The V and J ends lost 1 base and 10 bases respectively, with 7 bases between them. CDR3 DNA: TGTGCCAGCAGCTTAGGGGGTGTAGCTTTCTTT. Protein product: CASSLGGVAFF. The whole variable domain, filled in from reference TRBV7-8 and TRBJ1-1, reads GAGVSQSPRYKVAKRGQDVALRCDPISGHVSLFWYQQALGQGPEFLTYFQNEAQLDKSGLPSDRFFAERPEGSVSTLKIQRTQQEDSAVYLCASSLGGVAFFGQGTRLTVV.

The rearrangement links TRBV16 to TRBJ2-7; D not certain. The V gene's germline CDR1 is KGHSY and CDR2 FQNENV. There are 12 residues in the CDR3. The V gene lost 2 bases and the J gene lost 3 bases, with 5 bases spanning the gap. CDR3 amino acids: CASSQAYYEQYF. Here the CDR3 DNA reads TGTGCCAGCAGCCAAGCATACTACGAGCAGTACTTC.

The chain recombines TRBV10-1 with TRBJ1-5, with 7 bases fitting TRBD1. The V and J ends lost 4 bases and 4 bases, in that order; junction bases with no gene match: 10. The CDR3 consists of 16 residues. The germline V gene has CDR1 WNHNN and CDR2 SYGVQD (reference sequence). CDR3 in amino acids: CASSGGVQGENQPQHF. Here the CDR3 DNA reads TGCGCCAGCAGTGGGGGGGTGCAGGGGGAGAATCAGCCCCAGCATTTT.

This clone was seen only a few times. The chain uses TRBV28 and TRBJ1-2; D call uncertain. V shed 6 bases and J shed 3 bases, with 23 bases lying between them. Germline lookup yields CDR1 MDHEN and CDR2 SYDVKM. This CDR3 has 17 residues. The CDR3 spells CASSSLGRASSDYGYTF. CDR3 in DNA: TGTGCCAGCAGCTCGCTTGGAAGGGCCTCCAGCGACTATGGCTACACCTTC.

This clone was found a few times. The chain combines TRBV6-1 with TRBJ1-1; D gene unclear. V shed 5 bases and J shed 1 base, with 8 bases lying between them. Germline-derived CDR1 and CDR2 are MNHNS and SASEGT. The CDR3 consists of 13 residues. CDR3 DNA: TGTGCCAGCAGTACCCAGAAGAACACTGAAGCTTTCTTT. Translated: CASSTQKNTEAFF.

CDR3 coding DNA: TGTGCCAGCAGCGTAGCCGGGACTAGAGGTAATGAGCAGTTCTTC. Encoded protein: CASSVAGTRGNEQFF. The genes are TRBV9 and TRBJ2-1; 8 bases are a match to TRBD2. This CDR3 comprises 15 residues. Germline V lookup: CDR1 SGDLS, CDR2 YYNGEE. The trim removed 0 bases at V and 7 bases at J, leaving 6 bases unmatched.

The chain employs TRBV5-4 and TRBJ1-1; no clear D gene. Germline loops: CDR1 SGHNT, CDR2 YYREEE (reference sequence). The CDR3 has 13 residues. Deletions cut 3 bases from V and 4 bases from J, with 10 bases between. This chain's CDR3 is CASSYPSGTEAFF. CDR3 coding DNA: TGTGCCAGCAGCTACCCGAGTGGCACTGAAGCTTTCTTT.

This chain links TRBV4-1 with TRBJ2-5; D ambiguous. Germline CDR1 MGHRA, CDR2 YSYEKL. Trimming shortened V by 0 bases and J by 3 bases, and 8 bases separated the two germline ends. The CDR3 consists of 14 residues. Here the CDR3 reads CASSQDEVKETQYF. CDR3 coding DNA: TGCGCCAGCAGCCAAGATGAGGTGAAAGAGACCCAGTACTTC.